Below are 25 T cell receptor beta chains sequenced from a single sample in a study of CD8 T cells in Susac syndrome. Reverse transcription used roughly 0.45 to 1 ug RNA and random hexamers. In TCRdb, the immunoSEQ multiplex PCR reads were re-called with MiXCR into one record per CDR3 protein. The profile shows under 200,000 distinct CDR3 sequences, roughly 92% of them singletons. What was sequenced was CD4+ T cells from PBMCs. Receptor source: a human donor in good health.

The J gene is TRBJ1-2, the V gene TRBV10-3; 11 bases are a match to TRBD1. The CDR3 contains 13 residues. Trimming cost V 6 bases and J 10 bases; bases outside gene matches: 7. Germline CDR1 reads ENHRY; CDR2 reads SYGVKD. DNA for the CDR3: TGTGCCATCAGCGGGACAGGGGGGTCTGACTACACCTTC. Amino acids: CAISGTGGSDYTF.

The V call is TRBV5-1, the J call TRBJ2-3; D may match TRBD1 or TRBD2 (6 bases each). The length of the CDR3 is 15 residues. Germline CDR1 reads SGHRS; CDR2 reads YFSETQ. With 3 bases removed from V and 6 bases from J, the gap between germline ends came to 17 bases. CDR3 amino acids: CASSWRGDPSDTQYF. The CDR3 region has the DNA TGCGCCAGCAGCTGGAGGGGGGACCCGTCCGATACGCAGTATTTT.

The chain links TRBV30 to TRBJ2-5; unclear D gene. Germline assignment: CDR1 GTSNPN and CDR2 SVGIG (reference sequence). CDR3 size: 14 residues. Trimming removed 3 bases from V and 2 bases from J, with 13 bases in between. CDR3 region: CAWSHQSGQETQYF. DNA for the CDR3: TGTGCCTGGAGCCATCAATCCGGGCAAGAGACCCAGTACTTC.

This sequence joins TRBV23-1 and TRBJ1-1, with D uncertain. TRBV23-1 is marked as an open reading frame, function uncertain. This CDR3 region has 14 residues. Trimming took off 4 bases at V and 4 bases at J, with 13 bases between the two ends. The CDR3 reads CASSPLRRATEAFF. The CDR3 DNA follows: TGCGCCAGCAGTCCTCTTCGGAGGGCCACTGAAGCTTTCTTT.

The rearrangement joins TRBV2 to TRBJ2-1; 8 bases agree with TRBD1. Germline V gene lookup returns CDR1 SNHLY and CDR2 FYNNEI. V was clipped by 4 bases and J by 6 bases; unmatched bases: 5. This CDR3 has 14 residues. CDR3 sequence: CASSAPTGGNEQFF. The CDR3 bases are TGTGCCAGCAGTGCCCCCACAGGGGGCAATGAGCAGTTCTTC.

The DNA for the CDR3 is TGTGCCAGCAGCTCTGCGGGACCCAGACAAGAGACCCAGTACTTC. Translated, it gives CASSSAGPRQETQYF. The chain recombines TRBV7-8 with TRBJ2-5; D possibly corresponds to TRBD2 (6 bases). The V end was cut by 4 bases, the J end by 2 bases, with 14 bases between. CDR3 length: 15 amino acids. CDR1 is SGHVS and CDR2 is FQNEAQ in the germline V gene. The full variable domain, its missing parts supplied by reference TRBV7-8 and TRBJ2-5, is GAGVSQSPRYKVAKRGQDVALRCDPISGHVSLFWYQQALGQGPEFLTYFQNEAQLDKSGLPSDRFFAERPEGSVSTLKIQRTQQEDSAVYLCASSSAGPRQETQYFGPGTRLLVL.

The chain joins TRBV30 to TRBJ1-1; D is uncertain. The CDR3 totals 14 residues. V gave up 1 base and J gave up 4 bases, with 13 bases separating them. Germline values: CDR1 GTSNPN, CDR2 SVGIG (reference sequence). Written as DNA, the CDR3 is TGTGCCTGGAGTGGAGACGGAGAAGGCACTGAAGCTTTCTTT. This sequence encodes CAWSGDGEGTEAFF. Supplemented by reference TRBV30 and TRBJ1-1, the full variable domain reads SQTIHQWPATLVQPVGSPLSLECTVEGTSNPNLYWYRQAAGRGLQLLFYSVGIGQISSEVPQNLSASRPQDRQFILSSKKLLLSDSGFYLCAWSGDGEGTEAFFGQGTRLTVV.

Worth noting for this clonotype: Relative to the germline gene, one junction end is altered; a read error may explain this. The rearrangement joins TRBV7-7 to TRBJ2-1; D gene ambiguous. Germline lookup yields CDR1 SSHAT and CDR2 FNYEAQ (reference sequence). The CDR3 is 15 amino acids. The CDR3 DNA reads TGTGCTAGCAGCGTCCACAAGAGCTCCTACAATGAGCAGTTCTTC. This sequence encodes CASSVHKSSYNEQFF.

V is TRBV7-9 and J is TRBJ2-7; D not certain. Germline values: CDR1 SEHNR, CDR2 FQNEAQ (reference sequence). The CDR3 contains 13 residues. The V gene lost 5 bases and the J gene lost 5 bases, with 13 bases spanning the gap. DNA of the CDR3: TGTGCCAGCAGCCCCGCGCGGTCCCACGAGCAGTACGTC. It yields the protein CASSPARSHEQYV.

The chain joins TRBV2 to TRBJ1-1, with 7 bases matching TRBD1. Germline lookup yields CDR1 SNHLY and CDR2 FYNNEI. The CDR3 runs 14 residues. J gave up 4 bases and V 6 bases, and 8 bases lay outside the gene matches. CDR3 nucleotides: TGTGCCAGCAGCCGTACAGGGGTTTCCACTGAAGCTTTCTTT. Protein product: CASSRTGVSTEAFF.

CDR3 region: CASSLSGVGIYEQYV. CDR3 bases: TGTGCCAGCAGCTTGTCAGGTGTAGGGATCTACGAGCAGTACGTC. This rearrangement joins TRBV5-6 to TRBJ2-7, with D unresolved. Between the trimmed V and J ends, which lost 1 base and 3 bases, there was a span of 14 bases. The CDR3 sequence is 15 residues long. The germline CDR1 and CDR2 sequences are SGHDT and YYEEEE.

This chain joins TRBV29-1 and TRBJ2-5; no clear D gene. Per germline, CDR1 SQVTM and CDR2 ANQGSEA. There are 11 residues in the CDR3. Trimming took off 4 bases at V and 5 bases at J, with 8 bases between the two ends. The CDR3 here is CSVAHDETQYF. For the CDR3, the DNA is TGCAGCGTTGCGCATGACGAGACCCAGTACTTC.

The chain links TRBV6-1 to TRBJ1-1; D is perhaps TRBD1 (5 bases). Per the germline V gene, CDR1 is MNHNS and CDR2 is SASEGT. Trimming pared 5 bases from V and 2 bases from J, leaving 18 bases between. The CDR3 length is 16 residues. CDR3 sequence (DNA): TGTGCCAGCAGTCCCCAATTTTCGGGGCCTAACACTGAAGCTTTCTTT. It specifies CASSPQFSGPNTEAFF.

A few counts support this clonotype. This chain joins TRBV6-1 and TRBJ1-6, with TRBD1 matching over 9 bases. V was pared by 6 bases and J by 9 bases, with 6 bases of the junction left unmatched. Germline V gene sequence: CDR1 MNHNS, CDR2 SASEGT. This CDR3 region has 14 residues. The CDR3 bases are TGTGCCAGCAGCACCGGGACAGGGAGTTCACCCCTCCACTTT. Translation: CASSTGTGSSPLHF.

This clonotype has a single count. V and J are TRBV15 and TRBJ1-3; D is ambiguous. CDR1 and CDR2 from the germline V gene are LNHNV and YYDKDF (reference sequence). V lost 3 bases and J 1 base, leaving 10 bases between the germline ends. The CDR3 contains 15 residues. CDR3 in amino acids: CATSSPGDSGNTIYF. In nucleotides, the CDR3 is TGTGCCACCAGCAGCCCCGGGGATTCTGGAAACACCATATATTTT. Together with reference TRBV15 and TRBJ1-3, the CDR3 gives the full variable domain: DAMVIQNPRYQVTQFGKPVTLSCSQTLNHNVMYWYQQKSSQAPKLLFHYYDKDFNNEADTPDNFQSRRPNTSFCFLDIRSPGLGDTAMYLCATSSPGDSGNTIYFGEGSWLTVV.

J is TRBJ2-5 and V is TRBV6-2 or TRBV6-3; the match to TRBD2 covers 16 bases. The CDR3 has 16 residues. Germline CDR1 reads MNHEY; CDR2 reads SVGEGT. The V segment lost 5 bases and the J segment 5 bases; nucleotides outside the gene matches: 5. The CDR3 spells CASSPGTSGGAETQYF. The CDR3 nucleotides are TGTGCCAGCAGTCCCGGGACTAGCGGGGGGGCCGAGACCCAGTACTTC.

The chain carries TRBV2 and TRBJ1-1; no reliable D call. Trimming cost V 7 bases and J 0 bases, with 9 bases left between them. The CDR3 covers 13 residues. Germline V gene lookup returns CDR1 SNHLY and CDR2 FYNNEI. The CDR3 spells CASTPTMNTEAFF. The CDR3 region has the DNA TGTGCCAGCACACCGACCATGAACACTGAAGCTTTCTTT.

J is TRBJ2-1 and V is TRBV5-1; D tentatively fits TRBD1 or TRBD2 (5 bases each). Germline assignment: CDR1 SGHRS and CDR2 YFSETQ. This CDR3 region has 15 residues. V lost 3 bases and J 0 bases, leaving 10 bases between the germline ends. CDR3 coding DNA: TGCGCCAGCAGCTCGCTGAGGGGCTCCTACAATGAGCAGTTCTTC. Protein product: CASSSLRGSYNEQFF.

The chain is built from TRBV5-6 and TRBJ1-6; D is ambiguous. The CDR3 runs to 14 residues. Germline values: CDR1 SGHDT, CDR2 YYEEEE. V was shortened by 4 bases and J by 0 bases, with 5 bases between the two germline ends. The CDR3 spells CASSVSSYNSPLHF. CDR3 nucleotide sequence: TGTGCCAGCAGCGTGAGCTCCTATAATTCACCCCTCCACTTT.

This chain connects TRBV7-9 to TRBJ1-4, with D perhaps matching TRBD1 (5 bases). The V end lost 2 bases, the J end lost 7 bases, and 14 bases lay between the germline ends. This CDR3 region has 15 residues. In germline, CDR1 is SEHNR, CDR2 FQNEAQ (reference sequence). CDR3 bases: TGTGCCAGCAGCTTATCTTCAGGGCGAGTTGAAAAACTGTTTTTT. Protein sequence: CASSLSSGRVEKLFF.

This chain joins TRBV5-4 and TRBJ2-3; D may be TRBD2 (6 bases). The germline CDR1 and CDR2 sequences are SGHNT and YYREEE (reference sequence). The CDR3 runs to 14 residues. The V gene lost 4 bases and the J gene lost 11 bases, with 20 bases spanning the gap. CDR3 nucleotide sequence: TGTGCCAGCAGCAGCTGGGACCGGGGGTTTAAGCAGTATTTT. This codes for CASSSWDRGFKQYF. The variable domain in full, completed from reference TRBV5-4 and TRBJ2-3, reads ETGVTQSPTHLIKTRGQQVTLRCSSQSGHNTVSWYQQALGQGPQFIFQYYREEENGRGNFPPRFSGLQFPNYSSELNVNALELDDSALYLCASSSWDRGFKQYFGPGTRLTVL.

The gene calls are TRBV21-1 and TRBJ2-5; the table's TRBD1 call for D was not verified on the DNA. TRBV21-1 is shown as a pseudogene. The CDR3 is made up of 14 amino acids. CDR3 loop: CASSKGHVQETQYF. The CDR3 region has the DNA TGTGCCAGCAGCAAGGGACATGTCCAAGAGACCCAGTACTTC.

The chain recombines TRBV30 with TRBJ1-3, with 8 positions matching TRBD1. The V segment lost 4 bases and the J segment 5 bases; nucleotides outside the gene matches: 7. The germline V gene has CDR1 GTSNPN and CDR2 SVGIG (reference sequence). This CDR3 contains 14 residues. CDR3 sequence reads: CAWNLQGARNTIYF. For the CDR3, the DNA is TGTGCCTGGAATCTGCAGGGGGCAAGAAACACCATATATTTT.

This clonotype was seen a single time. The chain couples TRBV20-1 to TRBJ2-7; D perhaps matches TRBD1 (5 bases). Germline V gene lookup returns CDR1 DFQATT and CDR2 SNEGSKA (reference sequence). The CDR3 runs 14 residues. V dropped 6 bases and J dropped 3 bases, with 18 bases sitting between them. CDR3 sequence (DNA): TGCAGTGCATACTCAGGGCGACGGGTCTACGAGCAGTACTTC. Translating gives CSAYSGRRVYEQYF.

V is TRBV7-9 and J is TRBJ1-3; D is ambiguous. Trimming stripped 5 bases from V and 3 bases from J, with 14 bases between. The CDR3 loop spans 15 amino acids. CDR1 and CDR2 from the germline V gene are SEHNR and FQNEAQ (reference sequence). The CDR3 DNA follows: TGTGCCAGCAGCCCCCACGGAGTATATGGAAACACCATATATTTT. Protein sequence: CASSPHGVYGNTIYF.